The clone carrying this T cell receptor (beta chain) was seen more than once but under ten times. As yet, its antigen is unknown. Time point defined: week 35, safety follow-up. It was 300 ug of mutant IDH1 20-mer peptide that made up each vaccine dose, given with topical imiquimod. This sample was taken from a study of a mutant IDH1 vaccine in newly diagnosed glioma. Study-wide context: Vaccination followed radiotherapy alone by 4-6 weeks, or accompanied temozolomide cycles. The study held visit V12 at week 35 and visit V13 at week 47. Before enrollment, the patients had been treated with radiotherapy alone, temozolomide alone, or both together. Most of them had received both. Mean patient age was about 44 years; approximately 60% were male and about 40% female.

This table comes from immunoSEQ multiplex PCR, and its TCRdb copy is limited to in-frame clones, with some not included. The sample records tens of thousands of clones, around four fifths being singletons. This CDR3 contains 13 residues. Deletions cut 0 bases from V and 6 bases from J, with 9 bases between. Germline-derived CDR1 and CDR2 are SEHNR and FQNEAQ (reference sequence). V and J are TRBV7-9 and TRBJ2-7; no clear D. The source was PBMCs, collected from a glioma patient whose treatment included an IDH1 peptide vaccine. This clonotype was obtained from a man aged 30-40 years with glioma. CDR3 sequence: CASSLAPLFEQYF. The CDR3 nucleotides read TGTGCCAGCAGCTTAGCGCCGTTGTTCGAGCAGTACTTC. Based on the CDR3 plus reference TRBV7-9 and TRBJ2-7, the full variable domain is DTGVSQNPRHKITKRGQNVTFRCDPISEHNRLYWYRQTLGQGPEFLTYFQNEAQLEKSRLLSDRFSAERPKGSFSTLEIQRTEQGDSAMYLCASSLAPLFEQYFGPGTRLTVT.